This TCR beta chain was retrieved from a study of T cells expressing NK-cell markers. Whole-study context: In sorted CD3+CD56+NKG2C+, CD3+CD56+NKG2C- and CD3+CD56-NKG2C+ T cells, TCR beta repertoires were obtained.

TCRdb re-analyzed the 5' RACE reads; it lists each CDR3 protein once, without DNA. The sample has a few hundred thousand distinct CDR3 sequences. Whole-study findings and limits: For four donors, these clonotypes were likewise the leading ones in the CD3+CD56-NKG2C+ fraction. Questions lingered over whether expanded NKG2C+ T cell clones were HCMV-specific. In more than five donors, dominant CD3+CD56+NKG2C+ clonotypes ranked among the top 10 CD8+ clonotypes.

The CDR3 is 14 residues long. The germline CDR1 and CDR2 sequences are LNHDA and SQIVND (reference sequence). Note on this clonotype: Antigen unknown.

This clonotype was sampled from a woman between 45 and 60 years old in good health. The sequenced sample was blood T cells: a sorted CD56 or NKG2C T cell subset, CD4+ or CD8+ T cells, or bulk PBMC T cells (not recorded which). The chain is built from TRBV19 and TRBJ2-2; the D call of TRBD1 rests on TCRdb alone, since no DNA is present to check it. This chain's CDR3 is CASNPGQKTRELFF.